A single sample gave rise to the 7 T cell receptor beta chains below, sequenced in a study of lymphopenia after photon versus proton radiotherapy. Sequencing used immunoSEQ multiplex PCR; TCRdb keeps in-frame clones, though not all of them. The data show 70,000 or so clones, roughly 91% seen once. The sample consisted of peripheral blood, taken from a patient treated with photon-based radiotherapy. These receptors all stem from a woman aged 70-85 years with pancreatic cancer.

The rearrangement uses TRBV19 and TRBJ1-3, with D uncertain. The CDR3 contains 13 residues. Between the trimmed V and J ends, which lost 8 bases and 0 bases, there was a span of 8 bases. The germline CDR1 and CDR2 sequences are LNHDA and SQIVND (reference sequence). The CDR3 DNA reads TGTGCCAGTTGCGGATTCTCTGGAAACACCATATATTTT. Its translation: CASCGFSGNTIYF.

The chain has TRBV30 and TRBJ2-3; TRBD2 matches 9 bases. The CDR3 covers 16 residues. Germline V gene lookup returns CDR1 GTSNPN and CDR2 SVGIG (reference sequence). The V and J ends lost 5 bases and 4 bases, in that order; junction bases with no gene match: 13. CDR3 nucleotides: TGTGCCTGGGGGGAATTTAGCGGGAGTCTCTCAGATACGCAGTATTTT. Encoded protein: CAWGEFSGSLSDTQYF.

The chain employs TRBV28 and TRBJ2-3, with D possibly TRBD2 on 7 matching bases. Germline V CDR1 and CDR2: MDHEN, SYDVKM. This CDR3 is built from 15 residues. V shed 6 bases and J shed 5 bases, with 18 bases lying between them. The CDR3 DNA sequence: TGTGCCAGCAGCCGACCAGGGGCGGGAGAAGATACGCAGTATTTT. It specifies CASSRPGAGEDTQYF.

The CDR3 coding sequence is TGTGCCAGCAGCATCCAAAGTAAGGCTAGCGGGAGGAATGAGCAGTTCTTC. As protein: CASSIQSKASGRNEQFF. This chain uses TRBV7-2 with TRBJ2-1; 11 bases match TRBD2. The CDR3 runs 17 residues. The junction had 13 bases not matched to a gene; V was cut back by 5 bases and J by 7 bases. Germline CDR1 SGHTA, CDR2 FQGNSA.

The V gene is TRBV4-3, the J gene TRBJ2-3; D perhaps matches TRBD2 (6 bases). The CDR3 totals 15 residues. The V end was cut by 3 bases, the J end by 4 bases, with 14 bases between. Per the germline V gene, CDR1 is LGHNA and CDR2 is YSLEER. The CDR3 spells CASSQEEGVPDTQYF. CDR3 DNA sequence: TGCGCCAGCAGCCAGGAGGAGGGAGTGCCAGATACGCAGTATTTT.

V is TRBV5-5 and J is TRBJ1-2, with TRBD1 matching 7 bases. The CDR3 has 14 amino acids. Unmatched junction bases numbered 8, after V lost 2 bases and J lost 7 bases. Germline CDR1 is SGHKS and CDR2 is YYEKEE (reference sequence). The CDR3 reads CASSLTGAAVGYTF. The CDR3 region has the DNA TGTGCCAGCAGCTTAACAGGGGCCGCAGTTGGCTACACCTTC. The full variable domain, rest sourced from reference TRBV5-5 and TRBJ1-2, is DAGVTQSPTHLIKTRGQQVTLRCSPISGHKSVSWYQQVLGQGPQFIFQYYEKEERGRGNFPDRFSARQFPNYSSELNVNALLLGDSALYLCASSLTGAAVGYTFGSGTRLTVV.

This chain joins TRBV10-3 and TRBJ2-7; 12 positions agree with TRBD2. CDR3 size: 13 residues. V lost 9 bases and J lost 4; bases outside the gene matches: 4. CDR1 and CDR2 from the germline V gene are ENHRY and SYGVKD. The CDR3 protein is CAIRLAGEYEQYF. In nucleotides, the CDR3 is TGTGCCATTAGACTAGCGGGAGAGTACGAGCAGTACTTC.